A single sample is the source of the 4 T cell receptor beta chains below, sequenced in a study of response to subunit inactivated influenza vaccine. TCRdb reprocessed the RT-PCR reads via MiXCR and lists one record per CDR3 protein. The table lists 550,000 to 800,000 distinct CDR3 sequences, about 15% of them singletons. Material: PBMCs from blood, obtained roughly 15 days before vaccination. Every receptor here comes from a man aged 45-65 years who received an inactivated influenza vaccine.

The V and J genes are TRBV12-3 or TRBV12-4 and TRBJ1-5; TRBD1 is a possible D gene (5 bases). Between the trimmed V and J ends, which lost 7 bases and 3 bases, there was a span of 13 bases. This CDR3 is 14 amino acids long. The CDR3 loop is CASTLGDPNQPQHF. Written as DNA, the CDR3 is TGTGCCAGCACCTTGGGGGATCCCAATCAGCCCCAGCATTTT.

The chain carries TRBV4-3 and TRBJ2-2, with D possibly matching TRBD1 (6 bases). Trimming removed 3 bases from V and 2 bases from J, with 10 bases in between. This CDR3 comprises 15 residues. Germline CDR1 reads LGHNA; CDR2 reads YSLEER. The CDR3 protein is CASSQGTHNTGELFF. The CDR3 DNA follows: TGCGCCAGCAGCCAGGGGACACATAACACCGGGGAGCTGTTTTTT.

V usage is TRBV4-1 and J usage is TRBJ2-5, with 7 bases matching TRBD2. Unmatched junction bases numbered 8, after V lost 8 bases and J lost 5 bases. This CDR3 spans 13 amino acids. Germline V gene sequence: CDR1 MGHRA, CDR2 YSYEKL. The DNA of the CDR3 is TGCGCCAGCGGGCCTTTCGGGAGGGAGACCCAGTACTTC. It translates to CASGPFGRETQYF.

This clonotype was seen ten or more times. The chain recombines TRBV12-3 or TRBV12-4 with TRBJ2-6; D is uncertain. The CDR3 totals 15 residues. Trimming cost V 3 bases and J 0 bases, with 6 bases left between them. The CDR3 spells CASSFDHSGANVLTF. CDR3 DNA sequence: TGTGCCAGCAGTTTTGATCACTCTGGGGCCAACGTCCTGACTTTC.